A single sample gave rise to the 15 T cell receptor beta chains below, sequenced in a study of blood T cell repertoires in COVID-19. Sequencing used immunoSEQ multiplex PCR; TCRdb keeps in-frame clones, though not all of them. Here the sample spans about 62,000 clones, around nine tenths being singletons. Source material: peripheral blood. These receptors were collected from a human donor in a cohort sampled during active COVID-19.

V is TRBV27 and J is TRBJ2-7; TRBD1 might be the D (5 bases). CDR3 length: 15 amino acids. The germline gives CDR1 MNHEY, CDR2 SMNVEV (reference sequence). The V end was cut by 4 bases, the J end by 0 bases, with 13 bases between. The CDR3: CASSWGGTSSYEQYF. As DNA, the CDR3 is TGTGCCAGCAGTTGGGGCGGAACAAGCTCCTACGAGCAGTACTTC.

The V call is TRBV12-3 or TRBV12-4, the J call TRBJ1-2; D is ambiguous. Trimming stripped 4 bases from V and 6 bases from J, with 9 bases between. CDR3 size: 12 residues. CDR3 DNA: TGTGCCAGCAGTTCGGGTGTAGATGGCTACACCTTC. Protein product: CASSSGVDGYTF.

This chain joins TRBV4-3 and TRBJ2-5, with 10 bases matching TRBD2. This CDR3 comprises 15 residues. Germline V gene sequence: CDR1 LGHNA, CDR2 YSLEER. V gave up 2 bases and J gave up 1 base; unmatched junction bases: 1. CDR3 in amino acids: CASSQRTSGQETQYF. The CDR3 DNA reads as TGCGCCAGCAGCCAAAGGACTAGCGGCCAAGAGACCCAGTACTTC.

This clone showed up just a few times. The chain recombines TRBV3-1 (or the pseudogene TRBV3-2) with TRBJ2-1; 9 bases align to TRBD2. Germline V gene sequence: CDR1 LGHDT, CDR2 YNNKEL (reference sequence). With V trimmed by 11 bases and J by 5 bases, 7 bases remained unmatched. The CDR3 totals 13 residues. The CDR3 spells CAAKTSGDNEQFF. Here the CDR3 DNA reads TGTGCCGCTAAGACTAGCGGTGACAATGAGCAGTTCTTC.

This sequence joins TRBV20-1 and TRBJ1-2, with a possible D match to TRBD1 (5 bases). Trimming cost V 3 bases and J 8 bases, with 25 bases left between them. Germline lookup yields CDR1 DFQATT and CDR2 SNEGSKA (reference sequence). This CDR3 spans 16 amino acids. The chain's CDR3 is CSASTPLEVQVEGYTF. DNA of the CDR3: TGCAGTGCTAGTACCCCCCTTGAGGTACAGGTAGAAGGCTACACCTTC.

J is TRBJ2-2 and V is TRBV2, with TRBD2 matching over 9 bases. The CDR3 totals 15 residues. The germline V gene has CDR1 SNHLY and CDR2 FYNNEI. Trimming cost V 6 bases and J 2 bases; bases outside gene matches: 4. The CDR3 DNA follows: TGTGCCAGCAGGCGGGAGGGTACCAACACCGGGGAGCTGTTTTTT. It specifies CASRREGTNTGELFF.

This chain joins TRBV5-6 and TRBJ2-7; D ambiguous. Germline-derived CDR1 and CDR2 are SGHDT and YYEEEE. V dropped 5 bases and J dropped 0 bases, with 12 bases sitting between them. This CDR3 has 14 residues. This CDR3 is CASSYRQNSYEQYF. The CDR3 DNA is TGTGCCAGCAGTTATCGACAAAACTCCTACGAGCAGTACTTC.

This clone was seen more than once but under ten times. The CDR3 coding sequence is TGTGCCAGCAGGACAGGGTTAAGTCAGCCCCAGCATTTT. It specifies CASRTGLSQPQHF. The V and J genes are TRBV12-3 or TRBV12-4 and TRBJ1-5, with 7 bases matching TRBD1. Trimming cost V 6 bases and J 6 bases; bases outside gene matches: 5. The CDR3 loop spans 13 amino acids.

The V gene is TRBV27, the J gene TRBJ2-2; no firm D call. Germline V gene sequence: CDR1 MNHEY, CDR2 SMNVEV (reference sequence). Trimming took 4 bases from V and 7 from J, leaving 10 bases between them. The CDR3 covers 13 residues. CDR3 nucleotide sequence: TGTGCCAGCAGTTCCCCCGCTAGCGGGGAGCTGTTTTTT. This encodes CASSSPASGELFF.

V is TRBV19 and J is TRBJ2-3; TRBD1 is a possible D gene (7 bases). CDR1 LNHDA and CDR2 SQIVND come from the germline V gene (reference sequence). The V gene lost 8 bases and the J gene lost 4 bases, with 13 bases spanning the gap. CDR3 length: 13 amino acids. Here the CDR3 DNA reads TGTGCCAGTGGCCAGGGGGGCCCAGATACGCAGTATTTT. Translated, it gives CASGQGGPDTQYF.

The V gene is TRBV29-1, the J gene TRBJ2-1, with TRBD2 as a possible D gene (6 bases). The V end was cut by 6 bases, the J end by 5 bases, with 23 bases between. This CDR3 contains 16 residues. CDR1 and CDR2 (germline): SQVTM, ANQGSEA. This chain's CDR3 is CSVNPGLPLTNNEQFF. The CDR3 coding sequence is TGCAGCGTGAATCCGGGACTCCCCCTTACTAACAATGAGCAGTTCTTC.

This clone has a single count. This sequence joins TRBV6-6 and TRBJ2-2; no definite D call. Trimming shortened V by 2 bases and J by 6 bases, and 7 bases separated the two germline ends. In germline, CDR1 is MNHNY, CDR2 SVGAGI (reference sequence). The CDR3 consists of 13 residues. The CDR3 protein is CASSYPLAGELFF. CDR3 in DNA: TGTGCCAGCAGTTACCCCCTAGCCGGGGAGCTGTTTTTT.

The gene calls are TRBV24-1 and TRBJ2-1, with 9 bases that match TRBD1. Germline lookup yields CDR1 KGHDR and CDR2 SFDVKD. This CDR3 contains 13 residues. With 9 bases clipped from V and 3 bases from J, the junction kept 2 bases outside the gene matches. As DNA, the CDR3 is TGTGCCACCGGGGACAGGGACTACAATGAGCAGTTCTTC. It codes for CATGDRDYNEQFF.

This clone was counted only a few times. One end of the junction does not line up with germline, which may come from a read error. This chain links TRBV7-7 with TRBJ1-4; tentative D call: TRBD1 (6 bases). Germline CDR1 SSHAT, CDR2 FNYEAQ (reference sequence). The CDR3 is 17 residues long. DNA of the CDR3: TGTGCTAGCAGCCCAGAGGCCTCAGACAGGCCCGACGAAAAACTGTTTTTT. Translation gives CASSPEASDRPDEKLFF.

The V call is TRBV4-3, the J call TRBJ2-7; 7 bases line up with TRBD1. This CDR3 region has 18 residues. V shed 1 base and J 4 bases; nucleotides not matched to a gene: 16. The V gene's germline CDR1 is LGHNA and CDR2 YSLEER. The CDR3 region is CASSQVPLGRDSLYEQYF. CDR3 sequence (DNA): TGCGCCAGCAGCCAAGTTCCCTTGGGTAGGGACAGCCTTTACGAGCAGTACTTC.